These 2 T cell receptor beta chains were all obtained from the same sample, sequenced in a study of T cell repertoires in cytomegalovirus infection. MiXCR, run by TCRdb on the reads, gives a single entry per CDR3 protein. Among about 150,000 distinct CDR3 sequences, 20% to 30% were seen once, and the ten largest hold 9.5% to 13%. The source material was PBMCs. The source of these receptors is a human donor in good health (CMV status not recorded). Some clones in this sample may be carry-over from other donors' samples.

This clonotype was seen once. The rearrangement links TRBV13 to TRBJ2-4; D could derive from TRBD1 or TRBD2 (6 bases each). Germline V CDR1 and CDR2: PRHDT, FYEKMQ (reference sequence). CDR3 size: 15 residues. V was cut by 5 bases and J by 8 bases, with 19 bases left in between. CDR3 residues: CASSGRRRGTDIQYF. In nucleotides, the CDR3 is TGTGCCAGCAGCGGACGTAGGAGGGGGACGGACATTCAGTACTTC.

This clonotype has a single count. V is TRBV20-1 and J is TRBJ2-3; possibly TRBD2 for D (6 bases). The V and J ends lost 1 base and 8 bases respectively, with 28 bases between them. The CDR3 is 18 amino acids. Per germline, CDR1 DFQATT and CDR2 SNEGSKA (reference sequence). The CDR3 DNA is TGCAGTGCTAGAGCCAGCGCGGTTGGGACTGGGTCGGTAGCTACGCAGTATTTT. This gives the protein CSARASAVGTGSVATQYF.